These 21 T cell receptor beta chains came from one sample sequenced in a study of shared clonotypes between healthy human individuals. Sequenced by immunoSEQ multiplex PCR; TCRdb stores in-frame clones only, minus some. The data contain about 580,000 clones, 98% of them singletons. Positive CCR7 selection of CD45RO-negative cells yielded the naive CD8 cells, and terminally differentiated effector memory CD45RA+ cells were excluded. The sample comprised naive CD8+ T cells sorted from blood. The source of these receptors is a man under 40 in good health.

A single count supports this clone. This chain connects TRBV10-2 to TRBJ1-1, with a weak D call TRBD1 (5 bases). This CDR3 has 13 amino acids. Between the trimmed V and J ends, which lost 5 bases and 4 bases, there was a span of 11 bases. CDR1 is WSHSY, CDR2 SAAADI, per germline. CDR3 in amino acids: CASSSGASTEAFF. Written as DNA, the CDR3 is TGCGCCAGCAGTTCCGGGGCTAGCACTGAAGCTTTCTTT.

The chain uses TRBV6-5 and TRBJ2-7; D ambiguous. V was cut by 0 bases and J by 3 bases, with 9 bases left in between. The germline V gene encodes CDR1 MNHEY and CDR2 SVGAGI. The CDR3 has 14 residues. The CDR3 protein is CASSYSLERYEQYF. CDR3 bases: TGTGCCAGCAGTTACTCCCTGGAACGCTACGAGCAGTACTTC.

This chain links TRBV7-9 with TRBJ2-1; 13 bases align to TRBD2. V shed 5 bases, J shed 7 bases, and the junction held 11 bases outside the gene matches. The V gene's germline CDR1 is SEHNR and CDR2 FQNEAQ (reference sequence). This CDR3 region has 17 residues. CDR3 coding DNA: TGTGCCAGCAGCCCCTCAGCCGGGACTAGCGGGGCAAATGAGCAGTTCTTC. This codes for CASSPSAGTSGANEQFF. Combining the CDR3 with reference TRBV7-9 and TRBJ2-1 gives the whole variable domain DTGVSQNPRHKITKRGQNVTFRCDPISEHNRLYWYRQTLGQGPEFLTYFQNEAQLEKSRLLSDRFSAERPKGSFSTLEIQRTEQGDSAMYLCASSPSAGTSGANEQFFGPGTRLTVL.

The V call is TRBV5-1, the J call TRBJ2-1, with 13 bases lining up with TRBD2. This CDR3 has 17 residues. The germline gives CDR1 SGHRS, CDR2 YFSETQ. Trimming cost V 0 bases and J 8 bases; bases outside gene matches: 8. CDR3 DNA sequence: TGCGCCAGCAGCTTGGGACTAGCGGGAGGAGAGGGCGATGAGCAGTTCTTC. Amino acid sequence: CASSLGLAGGEGDEQFF.

This clone was seen a single time. The same CDR3 also results from other DNA sequences found in this sample. The chain carries TRBV7-9 and TRBJ1-5; D is possibly TRBD1 (6 bases). CDR1 is SEHNR and CDR2 is FQNEAQ in the germline V gene (reference sequence). CDR3 length: 14 amino acids. V lost 3 bases and J 7 bases, leaving 13 bases between the germline ends. The CDR3 sequence is CASSLGGARQPQHF. As DNA, the CDR3 is TGTGCCAGCAGCTTGGGGGGGGCTCGACAGCCCCAGCATTTT.

The genes are TRBV9 and TRBJ2-5; either TRBD1 or TRBD2 may supply D (5 bases each). V was cut by 2 bases and J by 2 bases, with 13 bases left in between. This CDR3 contains 15 residues. CDR1 SGDLS and CDR2 YYNGEE come from the germline V gene. The CDR3 DNA reads TGTGCCAGCAGCGTCACGGGGCGCCGACAAGAGACCCAGTACTTC. Amino acid sequence: CASSVTGRRQETQYF.

V gene TRBV15 combines with J gene TRBJ1-2; D gene unclear. With 0 bases removed from V and 8 bases from J, the gap between germline ends came to 10 bases. In germline, CDR1 is LNHNV, CDR2 YYDKDF (reference sequence). The CDR3 loop spans 13 amino acids. CDR3 coding DNA: TGTGCCACCAGCAGAGATAGGCTGGGCGGCTACACCTTC. Translating gives CATSRDRLGGYTF.

This chain connects TRBV11-2 to TRBJ2-7; 8 bases are a match to TRBD1. Germline lookup yields CDR1 SGHAT and CDR2 FQNNGV. The CDR3 spans 13 residues. The junction had 7 bases not matched to a gene; V was cut back by 5 bases and J by 7 bases. CDR3 in amino acids: CASSPGQVWEQYF. CDR3 bases: TGTGCCAGCAGCCCGGGACAGGTGTGGGAGCAGTACTTC. The complete variable domain, with remaining parts taken from reference TRBV11-2 and TRBJ2-7, reads EAGVAQSPRYKIIEKRQSVAFWCNPISGHATLYWYQQILGQGPKLLIQFQNNGVVDDSQLPKDRFSAERLKGVDSTLKIQPAKLEDSAVYLCASSPGQVWEQYFGPGTRLTVT.

V gene TRBV4-1 combines with J gene TRBJ2-7; 8 bases match TRBD2. The CDR3 runs 15 residues. Germline V lookup: CDR1 MGHRA, CDR2 YSYEKL. J was trimmed by 4 bases and V by 3 bases; bases with no gene match: 8. CDR3 region: CASSQRLAGSYEQYF. The DNA of the CDR3 is TGCGCCAGCAGCCAGAGATTAGCGGGATCGTACGAGCAGTACTTC.

The chain uses TRBV19 and TRBJ1-1; D gene unclear. Trimming removed 4 bases at V and 0 bases at J, with 6 bases between. Germline V gene lookup returns CDR1 LNHDA and CDR2 SQIVND (reference sequence). The CDR3 is 13 amino acids. CDR3 in amino acids: CASSTSLNTEAFF. The CDR3 DNA reads as TGTGCCAGTAGTACATCCCTGAACACTGAAGCTTTCTTT. Drawing the rest from reference TRBV19 and TRBJ1-1, the complete variable domain is DGGITQSPKYLFRKEGQNVTLSCEQNLNHDAMYWYRQDPGQGLRLIYYSQIVNDFQKGDIAEGYSVSREKKESFPLTVTSAQKNPTAFYLCASSTSLNTEAFFGQGTRLTVV.

V usage is TRBV7-9 and J usage is TRBJ2-1; 11 positions match TRBD1. V lost 5 bases and J lost 10; bases outside the gene matches: 1. The germline V gene has CDR1 SEHNR and CDR2 FQNEAQ (reference sequence). CDR3 length: 12 amino acids. CDR3 DNA sequence: TGTGCCAGCAGCCGGGACAGGGGGGAGCAGTTCTTC. This sequence encodes CASSRDRGEQFF.

The chain uses TRBV15 and TRBJ2-1; TRBD1 or TRBD2 may be the D gene (5 bases each). The CDR3 covers 14 residues. Germline-derived CDR1 and CDR2 are LNHNV and YYDKDF (reference sequence). The ends were cut back, 5 bases at V and 10 bases at J, with 18 bases in the middle. CDR3 sequence: CATSAQRGGLEQFF. DNA for the CDR3: TGTGCCACCAGCGCACAGAGGGGTGGCCTAGAGCAGTTCTTC.

This clone is a singleton in its sample. J is TRBJ2-1 and V is TRBV6-5; tentative D call: TRBD2 (6 bases). V was cut by 6 bases and J by 3 bases, with 15 bases left in between. CDR1 and CDR2 from the germline V gene are MNHEY and SVGAGI. The CDR3 has 15 residues. CDR3: CASSLEGLDYNEQFF. The CDR3 DNA is TGTGCCAGCAGCCTGGAGGGTTTGGACTACAATGAGCAGTTCTTC.

The J gene is TRBJ2-3, the V gene TRBV5-1; no definite D call. The germline CDR1 and CDR2 sequences are SGHRS and YFSETQ. V lost 1 base and J lost 3, with 0 bases in between. The CDR3 consists of 11 residues. The CDR3 here is CASSLTDTQYF. CDR3 nucleotide sequence: TGCGCCAGCAGCTTGACAGATACGCAGTATTTT.

V and J are TRBV7-8 and TRBJ2-3; 11 positions match TRBD2. The V gene end was trimmed by 5 bases and the J gene end by 5 bases; junction bases not matched to a gene: 9. From germline, CDR1 is SGHVS and CDR2 FQNEAQ. The CDR3 consists of 16 residues. The chain's CDR3 is CASSILTSGNLDTQYF. The DNA of the CDR3 is TGTGCCAGCAGCATTCTGACTAGCGGGAATCTAGATACGCAGTATTTT.

This sequence joins TRBV7-3 and TRBJ2-3; D possibly corresponds to TRBD1 (6 bases). The CDR3 has 14 amino acids. CDR1 is SGHTA and CDR2 is FQGTGA in the germline V gene. Deletions cut 6 bases from V and 5 bases from J, with 15 bases between. The CDR3 bases are TGTGCCAGCAGTTCAACTACAGGGTTAGATACGCAGTATTTT. Translated, it gives CASSSTTGLDTQYF.

This sequence joins TRBV27 and TRBJ2-2; 7 bases fit TRBD2. CDR3 length equals 15 residues. The V gene's germline CDR1 is MNHEY and CDR2 SMNVEV (reference sequence). V was pared by 2 bases and J by 5 bases, with 5 bases of the junction left unmatched. CDR3 loop: CASSLAGEGTGELFF. The CDR3, as DNA: TGTGCCAGCAGTTTAGCGGGAGAGGGGACCGGGGAGCTGTTTTTT.

The CDR3 DNA reads TGTGCCAGCAGCTTAGAAGGGGCGGCAACTAATGAAAAACTGTTTTTT. Translating it yields CASSLEGAATNEKLFF. This chain joins TRBV7-9 and TRBJ1-4; possibly TRBD1 for D (5 bases). This CDR3 contains 16 residues. The germline V gene has CDR1 SEHNR and CDR2 FQNEAQ (reference sequence). V was shortened by 1 base and J by 0 bases, with 9 bases between the two germline ends.

The V call is TRBV4-1, the J call TRBJ2-7, with TRBD2 identical over 10 bases. The ends lost 0 bases at V and 0 bases at J; junction bases unmatched: 2. The CDR3 is 16 residues long. Germline CDR1 is MGHRA and CDR2 is YSYEKL. The CDR3 is CASSQDASGSSYEQYF. The CDR3 DNA follows: TGCGCCAGCAGCCAAGATGCTAGCGGGAGCTCCTACGAGCAGTACTTC.

This rearrangement joins TRBV7-2 to TRBJ1-3; possibly TRBD1 for D (6 bases). The CDR3 spans 13 residues. The V and J ends lost 7 bases and 4 bases respectively, with 11 bases between them. CDR1 SGHTA and CDR2 FQGNSA come from the germline V gene. Here the CDR3 DNA reads TGTGCCAGCAACCCCGGGACAGGAAACACCATATATTTT. It is translated as CASNPGTGNTIYF. The variable domain in full, with the rest retrieved from reference TRBV7-2 and TRBJ1-3, is GAGVSQSPSNKVTEKGKDVELRCDPISGHTALYWYRQSLGQGLEFLIYFQGNSAPDKSGLPSDRFSAERTGGSVSTLTIQRTQQEDSAVYLCASNPGTGNTIYFGEGSWLTVV.

The chain joins TRBV25-1 to TRBJ2-1; unclear D gene. This CDR3 region has 13 residues. Deletions cut 2 bases from V and 4 bases from J, with 6 bases between. CDR1 MGHDK and CDR2 SYGVNS come from the germline V gene. CDR3 in DNA: TGTGCCAGCAGTGAAGAGGCTTACAATGAGCAGTTCTTC. Its protein is CASSEEAYNEQFF.